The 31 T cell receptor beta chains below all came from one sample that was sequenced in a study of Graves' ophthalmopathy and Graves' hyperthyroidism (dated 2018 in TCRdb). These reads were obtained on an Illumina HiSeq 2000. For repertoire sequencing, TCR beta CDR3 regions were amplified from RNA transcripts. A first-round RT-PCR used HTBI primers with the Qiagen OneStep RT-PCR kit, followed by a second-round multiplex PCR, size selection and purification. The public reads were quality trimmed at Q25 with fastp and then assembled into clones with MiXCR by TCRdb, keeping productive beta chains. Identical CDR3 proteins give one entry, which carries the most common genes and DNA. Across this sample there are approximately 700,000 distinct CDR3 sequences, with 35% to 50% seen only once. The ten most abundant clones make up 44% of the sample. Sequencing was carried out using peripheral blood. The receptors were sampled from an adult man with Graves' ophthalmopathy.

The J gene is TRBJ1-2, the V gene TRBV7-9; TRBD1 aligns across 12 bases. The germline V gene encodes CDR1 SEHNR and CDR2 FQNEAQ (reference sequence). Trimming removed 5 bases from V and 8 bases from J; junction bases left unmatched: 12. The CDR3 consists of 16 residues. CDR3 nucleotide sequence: TGTGCCAGCAGCCCGGGGACAGGGGGCCCACTTTCCGGCTACACCTTC. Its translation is CASSPGTGGPLSGYTF. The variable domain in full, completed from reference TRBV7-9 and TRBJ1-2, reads DTGVSQNPRHKITKRGQNVTFRCDPISEHNRLYWYRQTLGQGPEFLTYFQNEAQLEKSRLLSDRFSAERPKGSFSTLEIQRTEQGDSAMYLCASSPGTGGPLSGYTFGSGTRLTVV.

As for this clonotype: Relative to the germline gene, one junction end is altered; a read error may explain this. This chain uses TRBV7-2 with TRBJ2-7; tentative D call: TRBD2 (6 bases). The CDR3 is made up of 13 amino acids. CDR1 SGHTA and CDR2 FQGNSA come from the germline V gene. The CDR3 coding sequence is TGTGCCAGCCGGGGGACCCTGGGGCACGAGCAGTGCTTC. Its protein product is CASRGTLGHEQCF.

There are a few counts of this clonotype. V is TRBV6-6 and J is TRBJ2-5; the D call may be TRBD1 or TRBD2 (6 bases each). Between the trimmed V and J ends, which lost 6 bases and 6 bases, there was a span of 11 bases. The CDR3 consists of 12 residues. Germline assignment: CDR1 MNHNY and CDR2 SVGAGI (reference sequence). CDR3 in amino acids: CASRTGAKTQYF. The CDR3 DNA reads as TGTGCCAGCAGAACGGGGGCAAAGACCCAGTACTTC.

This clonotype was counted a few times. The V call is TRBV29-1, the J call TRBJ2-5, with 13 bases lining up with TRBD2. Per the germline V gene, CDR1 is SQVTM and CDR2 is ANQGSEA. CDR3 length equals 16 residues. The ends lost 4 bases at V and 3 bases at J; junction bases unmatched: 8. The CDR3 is CSVGLAGGFFKETQYF. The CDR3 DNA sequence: TGCAGCGTTGGACTAGCGGGAGGTTTTTTTAAAGAGACCCAGTACTTC. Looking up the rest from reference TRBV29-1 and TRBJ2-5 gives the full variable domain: SAVISQKPSRDICQRGTSLTIQCQVDSQVTMMFWYRQQPGQSLTLIATANQGSEATYESGFVIDKFPISRPNLTFSTLTVSNMSPEDSSIYLCSVGLAGGFFKETQYFGPGTRLLVL.

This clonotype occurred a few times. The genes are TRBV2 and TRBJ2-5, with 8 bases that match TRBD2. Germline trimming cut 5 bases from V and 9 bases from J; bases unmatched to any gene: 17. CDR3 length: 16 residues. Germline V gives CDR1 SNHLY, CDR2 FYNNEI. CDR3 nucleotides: TGTGCCAGCAGTTACCTCCTCAGCGGGGGACCGCGGTCCCAGTACTTC. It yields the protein CASSYLLSGGPRSQYF.

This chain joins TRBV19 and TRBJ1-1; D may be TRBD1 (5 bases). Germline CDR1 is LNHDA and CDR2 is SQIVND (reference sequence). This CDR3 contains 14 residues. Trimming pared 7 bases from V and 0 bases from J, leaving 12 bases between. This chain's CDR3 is CASTAGPMNTEAFF. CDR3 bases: TGTGCCAGTACTGCGGGACCGATGAACACTGAAGCTTTCTTT. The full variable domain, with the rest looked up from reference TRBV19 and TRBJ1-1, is DGGITQSPKYLFRKEGQNVTLSCEQNLNHDAMYWYRQDPGQGLRLIYYSQIVNDFQKGDIAEGYSVSREKKESFPLTVTSAQKNPTAFYLCASTAGPMNTEAFFGQGTRLTVV.

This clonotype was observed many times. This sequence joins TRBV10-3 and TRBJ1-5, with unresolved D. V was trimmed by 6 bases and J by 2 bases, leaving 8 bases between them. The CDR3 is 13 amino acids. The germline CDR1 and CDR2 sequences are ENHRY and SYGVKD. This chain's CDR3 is CAISSGGNQPQHF. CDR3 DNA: TGTGCCATCAGCTCAGGTGGCAATCAGCCCCAGCATTTT.

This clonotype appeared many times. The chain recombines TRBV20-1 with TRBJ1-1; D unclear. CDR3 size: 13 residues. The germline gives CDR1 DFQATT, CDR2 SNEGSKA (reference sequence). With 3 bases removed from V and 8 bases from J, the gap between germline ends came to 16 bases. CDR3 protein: CSARTPSGYEAFF. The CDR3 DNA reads TGCAGTGCTAGGACCCCCAGCGGCTACGAAGCTTTCTTT.

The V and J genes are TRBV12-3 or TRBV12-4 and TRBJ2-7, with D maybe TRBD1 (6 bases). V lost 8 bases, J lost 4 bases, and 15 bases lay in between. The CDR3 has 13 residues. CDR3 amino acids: CASAGTPIYEQYF. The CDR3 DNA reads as TGTGCCAGCGCCGGGACACCCATTTACGAGCAGTACTTC.

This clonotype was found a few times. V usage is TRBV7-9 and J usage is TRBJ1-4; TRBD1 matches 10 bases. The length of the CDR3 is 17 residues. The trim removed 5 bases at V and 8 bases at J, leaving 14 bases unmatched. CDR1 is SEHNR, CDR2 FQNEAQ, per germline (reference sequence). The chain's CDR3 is CASSLSGQGGPGEKLFF. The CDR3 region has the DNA TGTGCCAGCAGCCTCTCCGGACAGGGGGGCCCGGGAGAAAAACTGTTTTTT.

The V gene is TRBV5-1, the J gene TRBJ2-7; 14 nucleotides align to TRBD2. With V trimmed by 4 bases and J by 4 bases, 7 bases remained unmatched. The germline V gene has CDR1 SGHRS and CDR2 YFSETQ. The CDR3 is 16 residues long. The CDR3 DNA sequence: TGCGCCAGCAGCACGACCGGGACTAGCGGGAGATACGAGCAGTACTTC. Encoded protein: CASSTTGTSGRYEQYF.

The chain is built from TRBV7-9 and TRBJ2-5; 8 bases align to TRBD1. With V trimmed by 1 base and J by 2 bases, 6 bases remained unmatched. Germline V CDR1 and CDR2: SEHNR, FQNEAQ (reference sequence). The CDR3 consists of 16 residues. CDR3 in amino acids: CASSLGGDRWQETQYF. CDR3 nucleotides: TGTGCCAGCAGCTTAGGGGGGGACAGGTGGCAAGAGACCCAGTACTTC. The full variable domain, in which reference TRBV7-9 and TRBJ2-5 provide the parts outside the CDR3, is DTGVSQNPRHKITKRGQNVTFRCDPISEHNRLYWYRQTLGQGPEFLTYFQNEAQLEKSRLLSDRFSAERPKGSFSTLEIQRTEQGDSAMYLCASSLGGDRWQETQYFGPGTRLLVL.

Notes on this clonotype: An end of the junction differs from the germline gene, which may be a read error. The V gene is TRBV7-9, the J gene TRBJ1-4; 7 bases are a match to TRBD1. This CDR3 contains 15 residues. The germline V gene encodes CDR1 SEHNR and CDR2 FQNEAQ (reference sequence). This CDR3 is CASSPPGTDNEKLVF. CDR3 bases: TGTGCCAGCAGCCCCCCCGGGACAGATAATGAAAAACTGGTTTTT.

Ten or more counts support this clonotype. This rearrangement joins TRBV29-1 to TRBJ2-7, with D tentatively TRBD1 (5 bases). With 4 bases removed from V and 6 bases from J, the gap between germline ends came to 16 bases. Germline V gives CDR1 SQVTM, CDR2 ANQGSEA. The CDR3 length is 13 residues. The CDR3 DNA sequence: TGCAGCGTTGTTAGTGGCAGGGAAGGCGAGCAGTACTTC. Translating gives CSVVSGREGEQYF.

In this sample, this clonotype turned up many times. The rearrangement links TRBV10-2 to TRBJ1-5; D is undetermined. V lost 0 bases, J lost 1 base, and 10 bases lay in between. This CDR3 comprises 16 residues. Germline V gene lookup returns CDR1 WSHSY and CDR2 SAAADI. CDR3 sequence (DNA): TGCGCCAGCAGTGAGTCTGGCACAGTGAGCAATCAGCCCCAGCATTTT. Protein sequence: CASSESGTVSNQPQHF.

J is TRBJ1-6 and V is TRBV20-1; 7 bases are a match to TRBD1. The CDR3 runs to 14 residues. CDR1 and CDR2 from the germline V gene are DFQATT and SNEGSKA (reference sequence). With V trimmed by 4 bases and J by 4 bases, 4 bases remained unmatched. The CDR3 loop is CSATRQGYNSPLHF. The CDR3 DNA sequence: TGCAGTGCTACTAGACAGGGATATAATTCACCCCTCCACTTT.

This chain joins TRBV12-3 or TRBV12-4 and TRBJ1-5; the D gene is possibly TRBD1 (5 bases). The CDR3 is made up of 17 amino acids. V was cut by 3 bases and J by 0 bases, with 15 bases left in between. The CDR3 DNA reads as TGTGCCAGCAGTTTGTTTGGCAGGGAGGGTAGCAATCAGCCCCAGCATTTT. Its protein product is CASSLFGREGSNQPQHF.

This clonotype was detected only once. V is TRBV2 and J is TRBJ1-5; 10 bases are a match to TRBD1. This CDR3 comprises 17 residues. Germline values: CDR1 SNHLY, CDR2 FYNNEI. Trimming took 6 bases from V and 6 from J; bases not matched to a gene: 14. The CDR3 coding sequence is TGTGCCAGCAGGGTGCCCGGGACAGGGGCAGGCGTTCAGCCCCAGCATTTT. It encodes CASRVPGTGAGVQPQHF.

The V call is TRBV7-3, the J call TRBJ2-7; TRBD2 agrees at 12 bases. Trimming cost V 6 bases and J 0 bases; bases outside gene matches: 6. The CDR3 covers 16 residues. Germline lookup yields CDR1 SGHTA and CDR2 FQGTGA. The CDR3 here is CASSFVLAGGSYEQYF. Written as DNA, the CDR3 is TGTGCCAGCAGTTTTGTACTAGCGGGAGGCTCCTACGAGCAGTACTTC.

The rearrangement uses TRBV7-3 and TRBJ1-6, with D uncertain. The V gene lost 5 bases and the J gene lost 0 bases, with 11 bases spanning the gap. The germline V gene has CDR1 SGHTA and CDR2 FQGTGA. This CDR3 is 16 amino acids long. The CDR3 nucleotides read TGTGCCAGCAGCCCCACAACGAGCTCCTATAATTCACCCCTCCACTTT. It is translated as CASSPTTSSYNSPLHF.

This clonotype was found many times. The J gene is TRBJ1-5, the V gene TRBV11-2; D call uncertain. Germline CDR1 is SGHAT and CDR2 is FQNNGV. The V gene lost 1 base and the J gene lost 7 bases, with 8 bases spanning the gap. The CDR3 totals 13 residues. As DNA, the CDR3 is TGTGCCAGCAGCTTAGGACGGAGCCAGCCCCAGCATTTT. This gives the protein CASSLGRSQPQHF.

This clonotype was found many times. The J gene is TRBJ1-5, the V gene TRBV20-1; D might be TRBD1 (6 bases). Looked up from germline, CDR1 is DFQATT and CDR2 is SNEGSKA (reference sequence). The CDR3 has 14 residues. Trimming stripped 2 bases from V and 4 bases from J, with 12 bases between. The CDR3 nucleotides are TGCAGTGCTAGATTGGGGGGCGGAAATCAGCCCCAGCATTTT. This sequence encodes CSARLGGGNQPQHF.

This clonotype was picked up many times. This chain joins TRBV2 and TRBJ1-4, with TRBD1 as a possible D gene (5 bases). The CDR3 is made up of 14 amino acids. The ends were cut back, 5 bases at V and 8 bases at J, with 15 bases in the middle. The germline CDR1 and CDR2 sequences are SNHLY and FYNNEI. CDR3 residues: CASSHTRGEEKLFF. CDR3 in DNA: TGTGCCAGCAGTCATACGAGGGGAGAGGAAAAACTGTTTTTT.

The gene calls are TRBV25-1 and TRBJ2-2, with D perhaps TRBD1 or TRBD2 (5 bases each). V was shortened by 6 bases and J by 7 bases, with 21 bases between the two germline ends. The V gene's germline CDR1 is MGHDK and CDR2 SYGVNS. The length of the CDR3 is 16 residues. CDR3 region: CASSQAWDGGDGELFF. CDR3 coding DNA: TGTGCCAGCAGCCAGGCCTGGGACGGTGGGGACGGGGAGCTGTTTTTT.

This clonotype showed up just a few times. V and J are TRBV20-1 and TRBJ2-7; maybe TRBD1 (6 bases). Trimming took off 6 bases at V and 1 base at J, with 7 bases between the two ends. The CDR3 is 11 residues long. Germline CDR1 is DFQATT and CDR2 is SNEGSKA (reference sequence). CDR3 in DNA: TGCAGTGCCCAGGGGTCCTACGAGCAGTACTTC. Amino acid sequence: CSAQGSYEQYF.

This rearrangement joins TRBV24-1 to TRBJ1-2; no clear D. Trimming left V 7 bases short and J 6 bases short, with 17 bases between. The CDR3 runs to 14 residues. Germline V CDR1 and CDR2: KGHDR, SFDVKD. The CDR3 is CATRSAGSLDGYTF. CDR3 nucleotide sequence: TGTGCCACCAGAAGCGCCGGCTCCCTTGATGGCTACACCTTC.

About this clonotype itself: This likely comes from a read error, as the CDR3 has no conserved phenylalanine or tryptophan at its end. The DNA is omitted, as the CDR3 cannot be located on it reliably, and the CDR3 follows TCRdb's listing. The CDR3 sequence is CSARAQGP. The V gene is TRBV20-1, the J gene TRBJ2-5; TRBD2, the table's D call, was not compared with the DNA. The CDR3 contains 8 residues when both ends are counted. The germline V gene has CDR1 DFQATT and CDR2 SNEGSKA (reference sequence).

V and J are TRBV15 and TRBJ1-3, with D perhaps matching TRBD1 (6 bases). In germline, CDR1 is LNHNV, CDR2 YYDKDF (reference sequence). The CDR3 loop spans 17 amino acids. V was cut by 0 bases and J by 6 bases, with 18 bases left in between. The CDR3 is CATSRDWAGGPQNTIYF. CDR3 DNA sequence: TGTGCCACCAGCAGAGATTGGGCGGGGGGGCCTCAAAACACCATATATTTT.

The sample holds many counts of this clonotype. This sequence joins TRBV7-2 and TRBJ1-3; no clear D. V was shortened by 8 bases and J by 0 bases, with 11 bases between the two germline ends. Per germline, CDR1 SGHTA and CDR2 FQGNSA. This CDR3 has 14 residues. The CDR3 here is CASGRGISGNTIYF. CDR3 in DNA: TGTGCCAGCGGTAGAGGCATCTCTGGAAACACCATATATTTT.

The CDR3 DNA reads as TGCAGTGCGGGACCGCGGGCCCTAAATGAAAAACTGTTTTTT. Residues: CSAGPRALNEKLFF. The V and J genes are TRBV20-1 and TRBJ1-4; D might be TRBD1 (5 bases). The CDR3 extends over 14 amino acids. The V and J ends lost 6 bases and 5 bases respectively, with 16 bases between them. Germline V lookup: CDR1 DFQATT, CDR2 SNEGSKA (reference sequence).

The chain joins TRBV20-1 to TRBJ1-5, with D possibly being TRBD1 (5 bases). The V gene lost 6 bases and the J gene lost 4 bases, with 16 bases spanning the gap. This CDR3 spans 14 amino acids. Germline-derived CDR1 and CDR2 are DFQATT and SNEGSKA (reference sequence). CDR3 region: CSAGTSGRNQPQHF. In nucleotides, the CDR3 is TGCAGTGCCGGGACTAGCGGGAGGAATCAGCCCCAGCATTTT.